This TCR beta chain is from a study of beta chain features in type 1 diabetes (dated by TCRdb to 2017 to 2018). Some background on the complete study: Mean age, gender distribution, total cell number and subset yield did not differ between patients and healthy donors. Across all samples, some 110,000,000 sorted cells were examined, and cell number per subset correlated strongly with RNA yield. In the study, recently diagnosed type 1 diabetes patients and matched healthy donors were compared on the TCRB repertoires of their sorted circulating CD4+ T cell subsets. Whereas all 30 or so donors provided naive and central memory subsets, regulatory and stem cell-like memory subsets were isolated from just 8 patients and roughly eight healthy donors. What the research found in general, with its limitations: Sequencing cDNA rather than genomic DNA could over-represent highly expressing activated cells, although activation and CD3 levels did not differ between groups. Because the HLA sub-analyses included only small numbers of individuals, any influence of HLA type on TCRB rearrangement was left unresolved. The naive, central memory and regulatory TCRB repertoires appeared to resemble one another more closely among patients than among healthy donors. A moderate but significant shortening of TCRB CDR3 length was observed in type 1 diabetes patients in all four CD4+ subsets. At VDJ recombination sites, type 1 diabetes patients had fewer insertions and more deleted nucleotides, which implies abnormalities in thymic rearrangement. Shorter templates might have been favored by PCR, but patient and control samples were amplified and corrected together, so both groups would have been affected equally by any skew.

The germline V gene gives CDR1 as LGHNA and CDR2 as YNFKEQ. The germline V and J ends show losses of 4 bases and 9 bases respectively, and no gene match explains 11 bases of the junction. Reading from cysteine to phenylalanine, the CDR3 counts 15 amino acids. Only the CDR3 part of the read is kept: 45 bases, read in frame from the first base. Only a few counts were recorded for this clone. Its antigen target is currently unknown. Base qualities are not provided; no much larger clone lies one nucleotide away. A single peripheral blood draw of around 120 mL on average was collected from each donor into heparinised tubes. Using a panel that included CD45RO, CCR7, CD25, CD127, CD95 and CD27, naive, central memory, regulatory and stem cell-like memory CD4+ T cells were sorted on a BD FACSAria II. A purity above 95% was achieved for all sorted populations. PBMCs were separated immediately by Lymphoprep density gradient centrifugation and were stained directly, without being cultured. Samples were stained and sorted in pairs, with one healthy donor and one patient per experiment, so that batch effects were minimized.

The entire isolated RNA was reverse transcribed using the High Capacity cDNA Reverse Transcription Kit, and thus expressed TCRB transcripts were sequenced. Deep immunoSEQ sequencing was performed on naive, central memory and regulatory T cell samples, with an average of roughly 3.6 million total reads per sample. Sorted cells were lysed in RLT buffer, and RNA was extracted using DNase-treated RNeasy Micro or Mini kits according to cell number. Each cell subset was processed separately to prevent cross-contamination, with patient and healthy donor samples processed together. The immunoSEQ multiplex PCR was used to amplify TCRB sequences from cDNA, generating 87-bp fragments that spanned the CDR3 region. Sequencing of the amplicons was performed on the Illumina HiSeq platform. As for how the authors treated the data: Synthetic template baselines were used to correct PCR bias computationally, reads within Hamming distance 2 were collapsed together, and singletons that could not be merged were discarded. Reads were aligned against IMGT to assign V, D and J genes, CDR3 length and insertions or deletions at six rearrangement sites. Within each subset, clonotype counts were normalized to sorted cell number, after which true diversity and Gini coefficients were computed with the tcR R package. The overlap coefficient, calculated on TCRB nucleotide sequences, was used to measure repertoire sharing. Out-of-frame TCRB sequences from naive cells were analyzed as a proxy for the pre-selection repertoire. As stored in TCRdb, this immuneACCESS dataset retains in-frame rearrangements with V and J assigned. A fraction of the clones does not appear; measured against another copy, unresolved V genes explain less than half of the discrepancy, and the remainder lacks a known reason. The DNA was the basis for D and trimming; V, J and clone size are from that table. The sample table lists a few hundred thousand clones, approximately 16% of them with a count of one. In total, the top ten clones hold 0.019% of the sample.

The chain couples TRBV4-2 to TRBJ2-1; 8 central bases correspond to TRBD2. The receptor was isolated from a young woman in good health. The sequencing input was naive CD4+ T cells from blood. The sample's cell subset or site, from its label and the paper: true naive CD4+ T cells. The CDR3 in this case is CASSRTQRELPEQFF. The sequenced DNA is TGTGCCAGCAGCCGTACCCAGCGGGAGCTACCTGAGCAGTTCTTC.